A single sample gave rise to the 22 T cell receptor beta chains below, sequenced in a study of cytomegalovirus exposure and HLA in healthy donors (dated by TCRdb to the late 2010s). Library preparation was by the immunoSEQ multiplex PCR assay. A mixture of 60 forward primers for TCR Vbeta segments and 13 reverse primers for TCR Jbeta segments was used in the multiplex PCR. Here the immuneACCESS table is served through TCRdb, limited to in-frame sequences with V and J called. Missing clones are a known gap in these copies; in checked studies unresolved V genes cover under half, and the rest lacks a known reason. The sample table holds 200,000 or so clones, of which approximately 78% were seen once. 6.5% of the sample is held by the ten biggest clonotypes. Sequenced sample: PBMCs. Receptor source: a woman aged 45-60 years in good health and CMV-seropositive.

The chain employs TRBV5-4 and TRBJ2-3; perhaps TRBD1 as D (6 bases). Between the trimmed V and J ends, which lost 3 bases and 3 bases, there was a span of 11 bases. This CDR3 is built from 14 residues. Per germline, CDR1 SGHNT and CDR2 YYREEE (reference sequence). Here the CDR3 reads CASSSGTPTDTQYF. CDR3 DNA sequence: TGTGCCAGCAGCTCCGGGACACCTACAGATACGCAGTATTTT.

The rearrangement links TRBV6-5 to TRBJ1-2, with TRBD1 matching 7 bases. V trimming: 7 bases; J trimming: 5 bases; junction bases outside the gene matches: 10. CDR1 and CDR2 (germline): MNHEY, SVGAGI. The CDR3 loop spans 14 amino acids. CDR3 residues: CASTQTGQMYGYTF. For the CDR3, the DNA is TGTGCCAGCACCCAAACGGGACAGATGTATGGCTACACCTTC.

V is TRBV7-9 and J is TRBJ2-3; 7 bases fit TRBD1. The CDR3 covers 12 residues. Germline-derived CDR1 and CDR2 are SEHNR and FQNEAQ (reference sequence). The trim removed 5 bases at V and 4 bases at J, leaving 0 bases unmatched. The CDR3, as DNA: TGTGCCAGCAGCCAGGGGGCAGATACGCAGTATTTT. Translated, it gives CASSQGADTQYF.

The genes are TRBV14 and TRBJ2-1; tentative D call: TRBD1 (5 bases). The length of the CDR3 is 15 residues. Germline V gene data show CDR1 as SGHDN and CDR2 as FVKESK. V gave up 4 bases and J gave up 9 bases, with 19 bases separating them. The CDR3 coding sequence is TGTGCCAGCAGCCTGCACAGGCCTCCATTGGCTGAGCAGTTCTTC. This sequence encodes CASSLHRPPLAEQFF.

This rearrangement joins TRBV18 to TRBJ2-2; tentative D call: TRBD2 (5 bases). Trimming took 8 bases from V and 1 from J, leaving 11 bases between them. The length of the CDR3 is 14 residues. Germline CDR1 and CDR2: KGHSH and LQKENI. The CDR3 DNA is TGTGCCAGCCCCGGGGAGAAGAACACCGGGGAGCTGTTTTTT. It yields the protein CASPGEKNTGELFF.

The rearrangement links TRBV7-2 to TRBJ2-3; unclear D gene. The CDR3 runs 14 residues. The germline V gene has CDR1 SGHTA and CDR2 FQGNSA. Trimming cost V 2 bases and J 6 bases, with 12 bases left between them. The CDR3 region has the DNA TGTGCCAGCAGCTTACCCCAGGCCGGCGATACGCAGTATTTT. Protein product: CASSLPQAGDTQYF.

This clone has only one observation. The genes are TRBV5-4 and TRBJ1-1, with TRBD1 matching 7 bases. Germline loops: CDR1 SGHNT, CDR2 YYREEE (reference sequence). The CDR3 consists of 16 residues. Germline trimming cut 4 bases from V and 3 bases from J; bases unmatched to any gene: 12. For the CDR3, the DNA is TGTGCCAGCAGCCTGAGACAGGGTCGATATGACACTGAAGCTTTCTTT. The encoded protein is CASSLRQGRYDTEAFF.

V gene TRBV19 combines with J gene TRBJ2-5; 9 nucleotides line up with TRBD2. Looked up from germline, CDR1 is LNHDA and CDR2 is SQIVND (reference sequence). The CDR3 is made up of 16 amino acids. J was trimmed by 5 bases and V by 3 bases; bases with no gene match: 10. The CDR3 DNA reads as TGTGCCAGTAGTATCTCCGCGGGAGGGGGACGGGAGACCCAGTACTTC. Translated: CASSISAGGGRETQYF.

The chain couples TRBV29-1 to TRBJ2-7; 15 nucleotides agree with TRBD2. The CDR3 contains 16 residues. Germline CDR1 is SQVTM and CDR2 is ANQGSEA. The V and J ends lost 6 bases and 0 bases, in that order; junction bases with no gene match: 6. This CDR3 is CSVAGTSGRSSYEQYF. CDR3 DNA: TGCAGCGTCGCAGGGACTAGCGGGAGGAGCTCCTACGAGCAGTACTTC.

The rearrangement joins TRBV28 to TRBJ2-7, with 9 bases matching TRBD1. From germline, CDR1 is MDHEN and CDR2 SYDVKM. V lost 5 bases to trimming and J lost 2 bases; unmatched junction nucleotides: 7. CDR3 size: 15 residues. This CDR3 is CASSAPGQGPYEQYF. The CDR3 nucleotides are TGTGCCAGCAGTGCACCGGGACAGGGTCCCTACGAGCAGTACTTC.

The CDR3 region has the DNA TGTGCCAGCAGCCAAGACCCCCTTAATTCACCCCTCCACTTT. Protein product: CASSQDPLNSPLHF. V is TRBV4-2 and J is TRBJ1-6; D call uncertain. The germline V gene has CDR1 LGHNA and CDR2 YNFKEQ. The CDR3 runs to 14 residues. The ends were cut back, 0 bases at V and 6 bases at J, with 6 bases in the middle.

The CDR3, as DNA: TGCGCCAGCAGCCTGTATAGCGGGAGGTTTTACGAGCAGTACTTC. The encoded protein is CASSLYSGRFYEQYF. The chain links TRBV5-1 to TRBJ2-7, with 10 bases lining up with TRBD2. CDR1 and CDR2 from the germline V gene are SGHRS and YFSETQ. V dropped 4 bases and J dropped 4; count of bases not matched to a gene: 8. The CDR3 runs 15 residues.

The CDR3 DNA is TGTGCCAGCAGCCCTTCTAGCGGGAGCACAGATACGCAGTATTTT. Its translation: CASSPSSGSTDTQYF. The V call is TRBV7-3, the J call TRBJ2-3; TRBD2 aligns across 8 bases. After removal of 5 bases from V and 0 bases from J, the junction contained 4 bases not matched to a gene. The CDR3 spans 15 residues. CDR1 is SGHTA, CDR2 FQGTGA, per germline. The full variable domain, its missing parts supplied by reference TRBV7-3 and TRBJ2-3, is GAGVSQTPSNKVTEKGKYVELRCDPISGHTALYWYRQSLGQGPEFLIYFQGTGAADDSGLPNDRFFAVRPEGSVSTLKIQRTERGDSAVYLCASSPSSGSTDTQYFGPGTRLTVL.

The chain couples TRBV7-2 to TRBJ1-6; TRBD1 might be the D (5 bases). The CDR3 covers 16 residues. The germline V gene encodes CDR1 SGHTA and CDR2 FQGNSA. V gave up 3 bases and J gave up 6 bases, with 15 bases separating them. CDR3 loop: CASSFGAGQSNSPLHF. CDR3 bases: TGTGCCAGCAGCTTTGGGGCAGGGCAGAGTAATTCACCCCTCCACTTT.

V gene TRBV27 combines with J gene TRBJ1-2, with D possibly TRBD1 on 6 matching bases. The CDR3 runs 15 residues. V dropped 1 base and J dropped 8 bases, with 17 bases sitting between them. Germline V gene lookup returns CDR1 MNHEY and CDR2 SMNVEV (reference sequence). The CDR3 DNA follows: TGTGCCAGCAGTTTATTGCCGACAGGCCAAGGGGGCTACACCTTC. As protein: CASSLLPTGQGGYTF.

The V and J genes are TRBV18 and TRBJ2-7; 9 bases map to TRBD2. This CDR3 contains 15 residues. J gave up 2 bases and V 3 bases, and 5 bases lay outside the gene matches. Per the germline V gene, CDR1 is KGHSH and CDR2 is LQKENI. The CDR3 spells CASSPIAGGTYEQYF. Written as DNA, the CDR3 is TGTGCCAGCTCACCGATCGCGGGAGGGACCTACGAGCAGTACTTC. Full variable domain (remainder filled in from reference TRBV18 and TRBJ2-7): NAGVMQNPRHLVRRRGQEARLRCSPMKGHSHVYWYRQLPEEGLKFMVYLQKENIIDESGMPKERFSAEFPKEGPSILRIQQVVRGDSAAYFCASSPIAGGTYEQYFGPGTRLTVT.

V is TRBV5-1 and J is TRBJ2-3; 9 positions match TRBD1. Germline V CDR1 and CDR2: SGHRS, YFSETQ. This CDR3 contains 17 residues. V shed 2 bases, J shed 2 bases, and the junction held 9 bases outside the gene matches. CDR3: CASSFVSTGGYTDTQYF. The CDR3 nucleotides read TGCGCCAGCAGCTTTGTCTCGACAGGGGGGTACACAGATACGCAGTATTTT.

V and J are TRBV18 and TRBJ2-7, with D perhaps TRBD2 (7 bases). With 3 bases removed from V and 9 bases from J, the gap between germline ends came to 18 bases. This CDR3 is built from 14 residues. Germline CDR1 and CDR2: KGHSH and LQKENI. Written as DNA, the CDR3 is TGTGCCAGCTCACCGGGGGGGCCCAAACCGACGCAGTACTTC. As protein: CASSPGGPKPTQYF. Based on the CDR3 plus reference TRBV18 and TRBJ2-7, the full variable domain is NAGVMQNPRHLVRRRGQEARLRCSPMKGHSHVYWYRQLPEEGLKFMVYLQKENIIDESGMPKERFSAEFPKEGPSILRIQQVVRGDSAAYFCASSPGGPKPTQYFGPGTRLTVT.

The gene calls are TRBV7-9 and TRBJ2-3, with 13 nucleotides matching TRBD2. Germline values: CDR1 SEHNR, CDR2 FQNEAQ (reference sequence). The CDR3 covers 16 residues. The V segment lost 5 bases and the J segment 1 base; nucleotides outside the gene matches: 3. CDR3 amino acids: CASSLGTSGGTDTQYF. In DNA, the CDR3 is TGTGCCAGCAGCCTTGGGACTAGCGGGGGCACAGATACGCAGTATTTT.

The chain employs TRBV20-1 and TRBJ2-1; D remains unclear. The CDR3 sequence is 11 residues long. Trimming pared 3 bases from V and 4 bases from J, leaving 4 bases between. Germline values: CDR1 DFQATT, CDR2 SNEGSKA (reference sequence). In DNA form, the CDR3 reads TGCAGTGCTAGGCAGTACAATGAGCAGTTCTTC. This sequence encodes CSARQYNEQFF.

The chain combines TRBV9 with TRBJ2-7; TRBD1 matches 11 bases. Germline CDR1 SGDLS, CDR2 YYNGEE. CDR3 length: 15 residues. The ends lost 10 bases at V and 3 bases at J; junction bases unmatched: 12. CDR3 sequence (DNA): TGTGCCCAAGCACCCCCGGGACAGGGGGGCTACGAGCAGTACTTC. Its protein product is CAQAPPGQGGYEQYF.

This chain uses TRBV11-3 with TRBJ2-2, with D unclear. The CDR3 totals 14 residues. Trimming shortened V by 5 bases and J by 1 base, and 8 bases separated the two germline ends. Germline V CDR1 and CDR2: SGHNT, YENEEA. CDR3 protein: CASSPRRNTGELFF. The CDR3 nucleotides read TGTGCCAGCAGCCCTAGGAGGAACACCGGGGAGCTGTTTTTT.